The rows below give T cell receptor beta chains drawn from one sample of a study of cytomegalovirus exposure and HLA in healthy donors. Sequenced by immunoSEQ multiplex PCR; TCRdb stores in-frame clones only, minus some. The table has around 160,000 clones, almost 80% seen once. The sample consisted of PBMCs. Receptors were obtained from a woman between 35 and 50 years old in good health and CMV-seropositive. CDR3s include the opening cysteine and the closing phenylalanine or tryptophan. A D gene is named only where the DNA matches it firmly. Expanded clones are given a class, and other clones once, few, many or no size at all.

d_gene: .
v_gene: TRBV5-1
len: 15
j_gene: TRBJ2-1
abundance: once
CDR3nt: TGCGCCAGCAGCACAATGGAGGCTTCCTACAATGAGCAGTTCTTC
CDR3aa: CASSTMEASYNEQFF

d_gene: .
v_gene: TRBV9
len: 13
j_gene: TRBJ1-6
abundance: .
CDR3nt: TGTGCCAGCAACAGGGAGACAAATTCACCCCTCCACTTT
CDR3aa: CASNRETNSPLHF

d_gene: .
v_gene: TRBV6-5
len: 15
j_gene: TRBJ2-5
abundance: once
CDR3nt: TGTGCCAGCAGAACCCCGGGGACAACACAAGAGACCCAGTACTTC
CDR3aa: CASRTPGTTQETQYF

d_gene: .
v_gene: TRBV6-5
len: 15
j_gene: TRBJ2-7
abundance: many
CDR3nt: TGTGCCAGCAGTTACTCACGCGTAACGACCTACGAGCAGTACTTC
CDR3aa: CASSYSRVTTYEQYF

d_gene: .
v_gene: TRBV5-4
len: 13
j_gene: TRBJ1-1
abundance: .
CDR3nt: TGTGCCAGCAGCACCACACAGAACACTGAAGCTTTCTTT
CDR3aa: CASSTTQNTEAFF

d_gene: TRBD2
v_gene: TRBV5-4
len: 17
j_gene: TRBJ2-1
abundance: .
CDR3nt: TGTGCCAGCAGCTTGTTCACTAGCGGGGGGGAGTACAATGAGCAGTTCTTC
CDR3aa: CASSLFTSGGEYNEQFF

d_gene: TRBD1
v_gene: TRBV5-1
len: 15
j_gene: TRBJ1-1
abundance: .
CDR3nt: TGCGCCAGCAGCTTGGCCGGGACAGTGAACACTGAAGCTTTCTTT
CDR3aa: CASSLAGTVNTEAFF

d_gene: .
v_gene: TRBV19
len: 15
j_gene: TRBJ2-1
abundance: .
CDR3nt: TGTGCCAGTAGTGGGGACTTCGCGACTTACAATGAGCAGTTCTTC
CDR3aa: CASSGDFATYNEQFF

d_gene: .
v_gene: TRBV7-3
len: 14
j_gene: TRBJ1-1
abundance: .
CDR3nt: TGTGCCAGCAGCCGAATAGGAGGCGACACTGAAGCTTTCTTT
CDR3aa: CASSRIGGDTEAFF

d_gene: .
v_gene: TRBV27
len: 16
j_gene: TRBJ2-2
abundance: .
CDR3nt: TGTGCCAGCAGCTTCCTCCCGGACAAAAACACCGGGGAGCTGTTTTTT
CDR3aa: CASSFLPDKNTGELFF

d_gene: TRBD2
v_gene: TRBV5-4
len: 17
j_gene: TRBJ2-7
abundance: .
CDR3nt: TGTGCCAGCAGCTTATTAAGGACTAGCGGGGGGCCTTACGAGCAGTACTTC
CDR3aa: CASSLLRTSGGPYEQYF

d_gene: TRBD2
v_gene: TRBV5-1
len: 15
j_gene: TRBJ2-3
abundance: .
CDR3nt: TGCGCCAGCAGCTTAGAGACTAGCGGCACAGATACGCAGTATTTT
CDR3aa: CASSLETSGTDTQYF

d_gene: .
v_gene: TRBV5-1
len: 15
j_gene: TRBJ2-7
abundance: .
CDR3nt: TGCGCCAGCAGTCCGATGGACCAGCGGTCCAACGAGCAGTACTTC
CDR3aa: CASSPMDQRSNEQYF

d_gene: TRBD1
v_gene: TRBV30
len: 14
j_gene: TRBJ1-2
abundance: .
CDR3nt: TGTGCCTGGAGCGATGGACAGGGGGCTGGTGGCTACACCTTC
CDR3aa: CAWSDGQGAGGYTF

d_gene: TRBD1
v_gene: TRBV4-2
len: 17
j_gene: TRBJ1-2
abundance: few
CDR3nt: TGTGCCAGCAGCCAAGTTAGTCGGGACAGGGGGGACTATGGCTACACCTTC
CDR3aa: CASSQVSRDRGDYGYTF

d_gene: .
v_gene: TRBV7-9
len: 13
j_gene: TRBJ2-1
abundance: few
CDR3nt: TGTGCCAGCAGCCCAATGACTAGTTTTGAGCAGTTCTTC
CDR3aa: CASSPMTSFEQFF

d_gene: TRBD2
v_gene: TRBV7-2
len: 18
j_gene: TRBJ2-3
abundance: .
CDR3nt: TGTGCCAGCAGCCACTATCCCGCATCTAGCGGGCCTCAGTCCGCGCAGTATTTT
CDR3aa: CASSHYPASSGPQSAQYF

d_gene: .
v_gene: TRBV7-9
len: 13
j_gene: TRBJ1-2
abundance: once
CDR3nt: TGTGCCAGCAGCTTATCTATGGCGGCTGGCTACACCTTC
CDR3aa: CASSLSMAAGYTF

d_gene: .
v_gene: TRBV19
len: 12
j_gene: TRBJ2-1
abundance: .
CDR3nt: TGTGCCAGCTCCGTCTCCTACAATGAGCAGTTCTTC
CDR3aa: CASSVSYNEQFF

d_gene: TRBD1
v_gene: TRBV27
len: 14
j_gene: TRBJ1-2
abundance: .
CDR3nt: TGTGCCAGCAGTTGGGACAGGGGGTTCGATGGCTACACCTTC
CDR3aa: CASSWDRGFDGYTF

d_gene: .
v_gene: TRBV6-6
len: 13
j_gene: TRBJ1-4
abundance: .
CDR3nt: TGTGCCAGCAGTTCCCCAGGGGTAGAAAAACTGTTTTTT
CDR3aa: CASSSPGVEKLFF

d_gene: TRBD1
v_gene: TRBV7-3
len: 17
j_gene: TRBJ2-7
abundance: few
CDR3nt: TGTGCCAGCAGCCCACCCCTTCGGCCAGGGGGTCACTACGAGCAGTACTTC
CDR3aa: CASSPPLRPGGHYEQYF

d_gene: TRBD1
v_gene: TRBV4-1
len: 16
j_gene: TRBJ1-6
abundance: .
CDR3nt: TGCGCCAGCAGCCCTAAAGGGACAGGGCTTAATTCACCCCTCCACTTT
CDR3aa: CASSPKGTGLNSPLHF